This T cell receptor (beta chain) was profiled in a study of blood T cell repertoires in COVID-19. Whole-study context: Sites across the United States, Italy and Spain contributed samples from acute and convalescent COVID-19. The cDNA or gDNA used as material had been derived from T cells, B-cell-depleted T cells, or PBMCs.

This clone came up a few times. Original processing notes: Amplification with reference gene primers provided the estimates of nucleated cell counts. Sequencing was performed with immunoSEQ multiplex PCR; in TCRdb, only in-frame clones are kept and a portion is missing. The V and J calls and clone size are taken from that table; D and trimming were inferred from the DNA. The sample consists of roughly 170,000 clones, almost 80% of them appearing once. The CDR3 totals 16 residues. Looked up from germline, CDR1 is SGHRS and CDR2 is YFSETQ. With V trimmed by 2 bases and J by 6 bases, 11 bases remained unmatched.

The chain combines TRBV5-1 with TRBJ2-7; 10 positions match TRBD1. Sequencing used peripheral blood. The sequence derives from a woman in her 70s with acute or convalescent COVID-19. The CDR3 protein is CASSFSGGQGSAEQYF. CDR3 in DNA: TGCGCCAGCAGCTTTTCAGGGGGACAGGGGAGCGCCGAGCAGTACTTC.